This T cell receptor (beta chain) was obtained from a study of blood T cell repertoires in COVID-19. The overall study: In each case, the material was cDNA or gDNA derived from T cells, B-cell-depleted T cells, or PBMCs.

Assay used: immunoSEQ multiplex PCR; TCRdb lists only in-frame clones, some missing. This sample has around 340,000 clones, with 70% to 90% found just once. The CDR3 loop spans 15 amino acids. The germline V gene encodes CDR1 LNHDA and CDR2 SQIVND (reference sequence). V trimming: 2 bases; J trimming: 4 bases; junction bases outside the gene matches: 5. Categorization into cohorts depended on clinical history that participants reported. Material for sequencing was PBMCs or T cells enriched from blood (not recorded which). J is TRBJ2-1 and V is TRBV19; 7 nucleotides align to TRBD1. This clonotype was obtained from a woman aged 40 to 49 with acute COVID-19. CDR3 residues: CASSIRGQTYNEQFF. CDR3 coding DNA: TGTGCCAGTAGTATAAGGGGACAGACTTACAATGAGCAGTTCTTC.